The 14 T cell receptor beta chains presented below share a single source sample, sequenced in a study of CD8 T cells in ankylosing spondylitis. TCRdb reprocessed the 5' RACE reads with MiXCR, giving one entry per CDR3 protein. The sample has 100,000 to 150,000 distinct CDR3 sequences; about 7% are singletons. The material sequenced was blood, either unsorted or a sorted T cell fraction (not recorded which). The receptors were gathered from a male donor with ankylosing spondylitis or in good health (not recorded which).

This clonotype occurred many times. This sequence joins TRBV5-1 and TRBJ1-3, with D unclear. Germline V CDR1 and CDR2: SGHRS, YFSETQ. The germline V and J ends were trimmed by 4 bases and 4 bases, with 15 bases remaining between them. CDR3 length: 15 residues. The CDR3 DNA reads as TGCGCCAGCAGCCCTACGGAGGGAGCCGGAAACACCATATATTTT. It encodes CASSPTEGAGNTIYF.

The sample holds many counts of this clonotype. The CDR3 coding sequence is TGTGCCAGCAGCTTAGGTTCACCTCCAGATACGCAGTATTTT. Its protein is CASSLGSPPDTQYF. This chain connects TRBV7-3 to TRBJ2-3, with unresolved D. Trimming shortened V by 2 bases and J by 4 bases, and 10 bases separated the two germline ends. Per germline, CDR1 SGHTA and CDR2 FQGTGA. The CDR3 extends over 14 amino acids.

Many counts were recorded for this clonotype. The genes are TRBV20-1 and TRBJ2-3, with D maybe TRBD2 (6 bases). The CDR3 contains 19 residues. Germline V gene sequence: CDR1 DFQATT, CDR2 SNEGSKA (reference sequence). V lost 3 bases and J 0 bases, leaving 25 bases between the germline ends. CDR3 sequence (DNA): TGCAGTGCTAGCCGACCGGGACTTCCCCGTGGGAGGAGCACAGATACGCAGTATTTT. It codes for CSASRPGLPRGRSTDTQYF.

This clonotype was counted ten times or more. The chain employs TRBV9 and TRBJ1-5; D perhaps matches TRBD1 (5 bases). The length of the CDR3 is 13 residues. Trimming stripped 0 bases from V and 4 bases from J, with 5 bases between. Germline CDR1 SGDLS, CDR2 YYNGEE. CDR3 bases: TGTGCCAGCAGCGTAGGACAGAATCAGCCCCAGCATTTT. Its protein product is CASSVGQNQPQHF.

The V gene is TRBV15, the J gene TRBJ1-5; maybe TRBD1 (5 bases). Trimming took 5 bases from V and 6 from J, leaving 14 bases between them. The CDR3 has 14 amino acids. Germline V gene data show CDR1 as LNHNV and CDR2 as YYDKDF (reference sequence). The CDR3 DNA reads TGTGCCACCAGCCGGGGGTCCGCAGGTCAGCCCCAGCATTTT. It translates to CATSRGSAGQPQHF.

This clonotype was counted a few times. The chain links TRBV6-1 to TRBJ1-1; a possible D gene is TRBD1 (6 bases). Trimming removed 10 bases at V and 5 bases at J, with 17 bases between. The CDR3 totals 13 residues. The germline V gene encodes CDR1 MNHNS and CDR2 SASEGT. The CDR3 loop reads CATKKQGWTEAFF. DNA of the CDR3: TGTGCCACCAAGAAACAGGGCTGGACTGAAGCTTTCTTT.

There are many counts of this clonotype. CDR3 nucleotides: TGCGCCAGCAGCCAAGTACTCGCAGGGACGGGGTACGAGCAGTACTTC. Protein sequence: CASSQVLAGTGYEQYF. V usage is TRBV4-1 and J usage is TRBJ2-7, with D perhaps assigned TRBD1 or TRBD2 (5 bases each). V lost 1 base to trimming and J lost 4 bases, with 17 bases between them. CDR1 MGHRA and CDR2 YSYEKL come from the germline V gene. CDR3 length: 16 amino acids.

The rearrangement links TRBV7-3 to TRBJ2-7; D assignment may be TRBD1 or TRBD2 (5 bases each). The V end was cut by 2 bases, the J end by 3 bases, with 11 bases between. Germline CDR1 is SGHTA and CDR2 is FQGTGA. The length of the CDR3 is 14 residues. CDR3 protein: CASSLGGRDYEQYF. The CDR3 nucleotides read TGTGCCAGCAGCTTAGGGGGAAGGGACTACGAGCAGTACTTC.

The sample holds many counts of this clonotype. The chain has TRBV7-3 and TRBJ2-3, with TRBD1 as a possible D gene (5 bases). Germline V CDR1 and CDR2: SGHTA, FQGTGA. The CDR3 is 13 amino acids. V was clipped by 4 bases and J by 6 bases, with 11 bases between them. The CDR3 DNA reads TGTGCCAGCAGCTCCCTGGGGCGGGATACGCAGTATTTT. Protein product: CASSSLGRDTQYF. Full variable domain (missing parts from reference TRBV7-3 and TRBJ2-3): GAGVSQTPSNKVTEKGKYVELRCDPISGHTALYWYRQSLGQGPEFLIYFQGTGAADDSGLPNDRFFAVRPEGSVSTLKIQRTERGDSAVYLCASSSLGRDTQYFGPGTRLTVL.

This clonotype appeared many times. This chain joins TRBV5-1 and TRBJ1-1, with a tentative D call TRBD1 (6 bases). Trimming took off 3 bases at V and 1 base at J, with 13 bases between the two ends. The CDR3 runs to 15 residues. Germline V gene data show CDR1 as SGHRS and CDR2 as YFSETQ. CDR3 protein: CASSSGQRENTEAFF. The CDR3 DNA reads TGCGCCAGCAGCTCCGGACAGAGGGAGAACACTGAAGCTTTCTTT.

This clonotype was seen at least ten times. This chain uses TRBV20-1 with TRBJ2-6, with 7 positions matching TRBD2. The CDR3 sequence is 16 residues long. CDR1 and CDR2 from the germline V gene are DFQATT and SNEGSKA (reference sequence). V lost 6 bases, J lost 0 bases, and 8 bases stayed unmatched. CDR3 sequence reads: CSAVSGESSGANVLTF. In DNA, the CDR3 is TGCAGTGCCGTCAGCGGGGAAAGCTCTGGGGCCAACGTCCTGACTTTC.

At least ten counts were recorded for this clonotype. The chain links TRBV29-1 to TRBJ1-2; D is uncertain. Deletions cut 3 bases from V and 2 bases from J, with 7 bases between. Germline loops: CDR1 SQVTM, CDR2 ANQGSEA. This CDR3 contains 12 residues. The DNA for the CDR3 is TGCAGCGTTGAGAGGGCCAACTATGGCTACACCTTC. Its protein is CSVERANYGYTF.

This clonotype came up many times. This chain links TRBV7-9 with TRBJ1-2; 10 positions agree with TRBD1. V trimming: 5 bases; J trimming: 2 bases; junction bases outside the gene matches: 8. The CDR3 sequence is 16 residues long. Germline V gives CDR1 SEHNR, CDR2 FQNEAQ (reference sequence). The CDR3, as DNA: TGTGCCAGCAGCGACCATTGGACAGGGGGAAACTATGGCTACACCTTC. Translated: CASSDHWTGGNYGYTF.

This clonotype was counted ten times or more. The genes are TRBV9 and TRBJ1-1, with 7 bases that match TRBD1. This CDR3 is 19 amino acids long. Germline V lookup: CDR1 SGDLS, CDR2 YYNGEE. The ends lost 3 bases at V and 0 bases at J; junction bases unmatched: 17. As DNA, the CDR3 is TGTGCCAGCAGCGCTATACCTGGACAGGCGAAAGCTGTGAACACTGAAGCTTTCTTT. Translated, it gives CASSAIPGQAKAVNTEAFF.